This T cell receptor beta chain was sequenced in a study of CD8+CD57+ T cells in acquired aplastic anemia. Study summary: Sorted CD4+ and CD8+ cells gave an average of approximately 3 ug of DNA. Notes on the study in general: Patients and controls shared around 30 CD8+ CDR3 sequences.

Comments on this clonotype: Its antigen is undetermined. With a much larger clone just one base away, this may be a read error.

The use of genomic DNA as template underpinned the TCR beta VDJ and CDR3 profiling. Each CDR3 protein gets one entry after TCRdb re-called the reads with MiXCR. The sample comprises about 120,000 distinct CDR3 sequences, about 60% of which are singletons, and 25% to 35% rests with the top ten. This CDR3 is 13 amino acids long. Germline V gene lookup returns CDR1 PRHDT and CDR2 FYEKMQ (reference sequence). Flow cytometry had shown expanded CD8+CD57+ cells in the patients chosen for sequencing. Every one of the patients had aplastic anemia (severe, acquired). Patients had received no therapy at the time of blood sampling.

The J gene is TRBJ2-2, the V gene TRBV13, with a weak D call TRBD2 (5 bases). The clonotype comes from a human donor with aplastic anemia. The source material was sorted CD4+, CD8+, or CD8+CD57+ T cells (not recorded which) from PBMCs. The CDR3 sequence is CASSPPNTGELLF. CDR3 nucleotides: TGTGCCAGCAGCCCCCCTAACACCGGGGAGCTGCTTTTT.